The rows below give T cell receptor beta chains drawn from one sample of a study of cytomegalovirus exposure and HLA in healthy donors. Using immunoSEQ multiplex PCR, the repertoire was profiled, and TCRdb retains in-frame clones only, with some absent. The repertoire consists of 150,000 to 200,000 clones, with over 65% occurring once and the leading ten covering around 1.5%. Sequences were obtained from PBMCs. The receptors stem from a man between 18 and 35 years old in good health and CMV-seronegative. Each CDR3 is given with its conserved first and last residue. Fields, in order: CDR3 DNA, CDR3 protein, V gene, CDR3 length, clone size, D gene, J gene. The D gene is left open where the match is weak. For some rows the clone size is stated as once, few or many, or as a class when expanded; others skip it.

CDR3 DNA: TGTGCCAGCTCAAAACCGGGACAGGGTTCCTACGAGCAGTACTTC; CDR3 protein: CASSKPGQGSYEQYF; V gene: TRBV18; CDR3 length: 15; clone size: -; D gene: TRBD1; J gene: TRBJ2-7
CDR3 DNA: TGCGCCAGCAGCAGCCGGGACAGGGGATCGGAGACCCAGTACTTC; CDR3 protein: CASSSRDRGSETQYF; V gene: TRBV5-1; CDR3 length: 15; clone size: -; D gene: TRBD1; J gene: TRBJ2-5
CDR3 DNA: TGTGCCAGCAGCCAGGACAGACCCTACGAGCAGTACTTC; CDR3 protein: CASSQDRPYEQYF; V gene: TRBV21-1; CDR3 length: 13; clone size: few; D gene: -; J gene: TRBJ2-7
CDR3 DNA: TGTGCCAGCAGTCCACAGGCTAACTATGGCTACACCTTC; CDR3 protein: CASSPQANYGYTF; V gene: TRBV7-2; CDR3 length: 13; clone size: -; D gene: -; J gene: TRBJ1-2
CDR3 DNA: TGTGCCAGCAGCCCCGGGACAGGGAAGAACACCGGGGAGCTGTTTTTT; CDR3 protein: CASSPGTGKNTGELFF; V gene: TRBV5-5; CDR3 length: 16; clone size: few; D gene: TRBD1; J gene: TRBJ2-2
CDR3 DNA: TGCGCCAGCATCAGGACTAGCGACGGCTCCTACGAGCAGTACTTC; CDR3 protein: CASIRTSDGSYEQYF; V gene: TRBV10-1; CDR3 length: 15; clone size: -; D gene: TRBD2; J gene: TRBJ2-7
CDR3 DNA: TGTGCCAGCAGCCCTTCGAGCGGGGGCAATGAGCAGTTCTTC; CDR3 protein: CASSPSSGGNEQFF; V gene: TRBV7-3; CDR3 length: 14; clone size: few; D gene: TRBD2; J gene: TRBJ2-1
CDR3 DNA: TGTGCCAGCAGTTCCGGGACTAGCGGGAGTTCCTACAATGAGCAGTTCTTC; CDR3 protein: CASSSGTSGSSYNEQFF; V gene: TRBV7-3; CDR3 length: 17; clone size: -; D gene: TRBD2; J gene: TRBJ2-1
CDR3 DNA: TGCGCCAGCAGCTTGGACAGGACCTCGAACACCGGGGAGCTGTTTTTT; CDR3 protein: CASSLDRTSNTGELFF; V gene: TRBV5-1; CDR3 length: 16; clone size: -; D gene: -; J gene: TRBJ2-2
CDR3 DNA: TGCGCCAGCAGCCAAGATTCCACTAGCGGGAGTTGGTCGGGCGAGCAGTACTTC; CDR3 protein: CASSQDSTSGSWSGEQYF; V gene: TRBV4-3; CDR3 length: 18; clone size: -; D gene: TRBD2; J gene: TRBJ2-7
CDR3 DNA: TGTGCCAGCAGCCCCCTTAGGGGGACAGGGGGCCGCACTGAAGCTTTCTTT; CDR3 protein: CASSPLRGTGGRTEAFF; V gene: TRBV9; CDR3 length: 17; clone size: -; D gene: TRBD1; J gene: TRBJ1-1
CDR3 DNA: TGTGCCAGCTCACAACTAGCGGGCCTTACAAATGAGCAGTTCTTC; CDR3 protein: CASSQLAGLTNEQFF; V gene: TRBV18; CDR3 length: 15; clone size: -; D gene: TRBD2; J gene: TRBJ2-1
CDR3 DNA: TGTGCCACGAAACAGGGTTCCTACAATGAGCAGTTCTTC; CDR3 protein: CATKQGSYNEQFF; V gene: TRBV2; CDR3 length: 13; clone size: -; D gene: -; J gene: TRBJ2-1
CDR3 DNA: TGTGCCAGCAGTCCCCCGGGATTTTCAACCTACGAGCAGTACTTC; CDR3 protein: CASSPPGFSTYEQYF; V gene: TRBV28; CDR3 length: 15; clone size: once; D gene: -; J gene: TRBJ2-7
CDR3 DNA: TGTGCCAGCAGCCAAGTGTCGGGGGGGGGTTCACCCCTCCACTTT; CDR3 protein: CASSQVSGGGSPLHF; V gene: TRBV4-2; CDR3 length: 15; clone size: -; D gene: -; J gene: TRBJ1-6
CDR3 DNA: TGCGCCAGCAGCTTGGGTTGGACAGATAACTATGGCTACACCTTC; CDR3 protein: CASSLGWTDNYGYTF; V gene: TRBV5-1; CDR3 length: 15; clone size: -; D gene: -; J gene: TRBJ1-2
CDR3 DNA: TGTGCCAGCAGTGGACAGATAAATGAAAAACTGTTTTTT; CDR3 protein: CASSGQINEKLFF; V gene: TRBV6-1; CDR3 length: 13; clone size: -; D gene: -; J gene: TRBJ1-4
CDR3 DNA: TGTGCCTGGAGCGCGGGTATAGGTGAGCAGTTCTTC; CDR3 protein: CAWSAGIGEQFF; V gene: TRBV30; CDR3 length: 12; clone size: -; D gene: -; J gene: TRBJ2-1
CDR3 DNA: TGTGCCAGCAGTAAACATCTCTATGGCTACACCTTC; CDR3 protein: CASSKHLYGYTF; V gene: TRBV25-1; CDR3 length: 12; clone size: -; D gene: -; J gene: TRBJ1-2
CDR3 DNA: TGTGCCAGCAGCTGGAGGGCGAGTCTCCTCTCTGGAAACACCATATATTTT; CDR3 protein: CASSWRASLLSGNTIYF; V gene: TRBV5-6; CDR3 length: 17; clone size: -; D gene: -; J gene: TRBJ1-3
CDR3 DNA: TGTGCCAGTAGTACTGAGACTCCTTTCCTTGACACCGGGGAGCTGTTTTTT; CDR3 protein: CASSTETPFLDTGELFF; V gene: TRBV19; CDR3 length: 17; clone size: -; D gene: -; J gene: TRBJ2-2
CDR3 DNA: TGTGCCAGCAGCCCAACGACGACAGCAAGCTACACCTTC; CDR3 protein: CASSPTTTASYTF; V gene: TRBV11-2; CDR3 length: 13; clone size: few; D gene: -; J gene: TRBJ1-2
CDR3 DNA: TGCGCCAGCAGCCAAGAAGCCGTAAACAGGGGGCGCAGAAATGAAGCTTTCTTT; CDR3 protein: CASSQEAVNRGRRNEAFF; V gene: TRBV4-3; CDR3 length: 18; clone size: -; D gene: TRBD1; J gene: TRBJ1-1
CDR3 DNA: TGTGCCAGTAACCTCCGGGACAGCGGAAATTATAACTATGGCTACACCTTC; CDR3 protein: CASNLRDSGNYNYGYTF; V gene: TRBV19; CDR3 length: 17; clone size: -; D gene: TRBD1; J gene: TRBJ1-2
CDR3 DNA: TGTGCCAGCAGCCAAGGGGGCGGGGGGAGCGGCTACACCTTC; CDR3 protein: CASSQGGGGSGYTF; V gene: TRBV7-2; CDR3 length: 14; clone size: -; D gene: TRBD1; J gene: TRBJ1-2